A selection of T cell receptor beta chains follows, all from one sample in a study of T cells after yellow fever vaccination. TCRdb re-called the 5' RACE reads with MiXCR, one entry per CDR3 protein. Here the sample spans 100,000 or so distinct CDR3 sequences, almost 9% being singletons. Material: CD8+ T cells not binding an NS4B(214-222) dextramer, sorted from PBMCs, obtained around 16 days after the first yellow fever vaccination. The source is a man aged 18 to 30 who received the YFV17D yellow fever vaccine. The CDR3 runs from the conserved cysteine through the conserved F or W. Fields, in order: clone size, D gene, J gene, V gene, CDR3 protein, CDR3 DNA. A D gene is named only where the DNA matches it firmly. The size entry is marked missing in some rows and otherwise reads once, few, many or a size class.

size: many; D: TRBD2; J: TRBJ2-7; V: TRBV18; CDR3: CASSPRGVEEQYF; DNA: TGTGCCAGCTCACCTCGGGGGGTAGAGGAGCAGTACTTC
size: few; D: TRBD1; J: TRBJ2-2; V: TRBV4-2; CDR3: CASSQEDRVLIGELFF; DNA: TGTGCCAGCAGCCAAGAGGACAGGGTATTGATCGGGGAGCTGTTTTTT
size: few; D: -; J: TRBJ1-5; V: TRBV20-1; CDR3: CSASRQDPIVSNQPQHF; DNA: TGCAGTGCTAGTAGACAGGACCCTATAGTTAGCAATCAGCCCCAGCATTTT
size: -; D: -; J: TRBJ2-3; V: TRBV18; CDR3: CASSPPFTDTQYF; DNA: TGTGCCAGCTCACCACCGTTCACAGATACGCAGTATTTT
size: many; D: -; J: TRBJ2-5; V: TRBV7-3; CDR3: CASSPGGGEEETQYF; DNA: TGTGCCAGCTCTCCTGGAGGGGGGGAAGAAGAGACCCAGTACTTC
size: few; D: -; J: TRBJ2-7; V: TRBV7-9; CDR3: CASSLGTTGAGDEQYF; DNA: TGTGCCAGCAGCTTAGGAACGACCGGGGCGGGCGACGAGCAGTACTTC
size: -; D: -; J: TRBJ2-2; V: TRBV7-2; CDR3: CASSSSPTSTGELFF; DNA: TGTGCCAGCAGCTCTAGCCCCACATCAACCGGGGAGCTGTTTTTT
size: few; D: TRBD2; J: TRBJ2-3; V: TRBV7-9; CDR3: CASSLPSGPDTQYF; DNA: TGTGCCAGCAGCCTTCCTAGCGGACCAGATACGCAGTATTTT
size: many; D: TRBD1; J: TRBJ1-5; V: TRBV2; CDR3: CASSWTGGQPQHF; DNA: TGTGCCAGCAGTTGGACAGGGGGGCAGCCCCAGCATTTT
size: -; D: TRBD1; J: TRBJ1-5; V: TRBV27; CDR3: CASSTGTGANQPQHF; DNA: TGTGCCAGCAGCACCGGGACAGGCGCGAATCAGCCCCAGCATTTT
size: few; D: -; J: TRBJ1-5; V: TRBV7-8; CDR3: CASSLSVGSRQPQHF; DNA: TGTGCCAGCAGCTTATCCGTGGGGTCACGGCAGCCCCAGCATTTT
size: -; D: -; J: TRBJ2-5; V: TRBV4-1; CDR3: CASSQSQETQYF; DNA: TGCGCCAGCAGCCAATCACAAGAGACCCAGTACTTC
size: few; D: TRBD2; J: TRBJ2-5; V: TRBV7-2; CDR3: CASNPSGGRRETQYF; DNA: TGTGCCAGCAACCCTAGCGGGGGGCGGAGAGAGACCCAGTACTTC
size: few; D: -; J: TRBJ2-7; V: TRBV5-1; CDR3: CASSPRGGGGSYEQYF; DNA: TGCGCCAGCAGCCCACGTGGGGGAGGGGGATCCTACGAGCAGTACTTC
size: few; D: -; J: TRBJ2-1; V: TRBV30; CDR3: CAWTDGSSYNEQFF; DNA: TGTGCCTGGACGGACGGTAGCTCCTACAATGAGCAGTTCTTC
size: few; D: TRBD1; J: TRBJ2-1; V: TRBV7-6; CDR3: CASSRPDRVFNEQFF; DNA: TGTGCCAGCAGCCGACCCGACAGGGTATTCAATGAGCAGTTCTTC
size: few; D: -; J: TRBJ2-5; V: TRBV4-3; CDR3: CASATSAGTGETQYF; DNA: TGCGCCAGCGCCACCTCCGCGGGAACCGGAGAGACCCAGTACTTC
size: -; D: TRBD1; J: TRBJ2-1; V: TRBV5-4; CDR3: CASSLGTGDYNEQFF; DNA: TGTGCCAGCAGCTTGGGTACAGGGGACTACAATGAGCAGTTCTTC
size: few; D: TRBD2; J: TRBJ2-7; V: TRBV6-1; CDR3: CASSTGGSDYEQYF; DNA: TGTGCCAGCAGTACGGGGGGGTCGGACTACGAGCAGTACTTC
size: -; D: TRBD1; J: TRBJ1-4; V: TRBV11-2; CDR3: CASSWGQGNTNEKLFF; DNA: TGTGCCAGCAGCTGGGGACAGGGAAACACTAATGAAAAACTGTTTTTT
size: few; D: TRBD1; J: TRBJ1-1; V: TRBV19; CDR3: CSQGDRGLNTEAFF; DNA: TGCTCCCAGGGGGACAGGGGTCTTAACACTGAAGCTTTCTTT
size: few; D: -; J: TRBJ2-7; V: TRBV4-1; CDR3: CASSRVGQGNEQYF; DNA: TGCGCCAGCAGCCGGGTAGGGCAGGGCAACGAGCAGTACTTC
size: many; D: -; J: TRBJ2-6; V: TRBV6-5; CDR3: CASSYSGSSGANVLTF; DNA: TGTGCCAGCAGTTACTCTGGCAGCTCTGGGGCCAACGTCCTGACTTTC
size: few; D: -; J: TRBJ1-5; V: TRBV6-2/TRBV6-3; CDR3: CASSSTGFSYNNQPQHF; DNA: TGTGCCAGCAGTTCAACAGGGTTTTCATATAACAATCAGCCCCAGCATTTT
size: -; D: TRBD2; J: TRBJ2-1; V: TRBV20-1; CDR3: CSATIGTSGDNEQFF; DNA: TGCAGTGCTACGATCGGGACTAGCGGTGATAATGAGCAGTTCTTC
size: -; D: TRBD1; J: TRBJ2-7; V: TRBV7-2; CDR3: CASSPSPGQGAFEQYF; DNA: TGTGCCAGCAGCCCTAGTCCGGGACAGGGGGCGTTCGAGCAGTACTTC
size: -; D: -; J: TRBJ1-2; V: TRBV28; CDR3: CASSLQGHSDGYTF; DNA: TGTGCCAGCAGTTTACAGGGGCACTCTGATGGCTACACCTTC
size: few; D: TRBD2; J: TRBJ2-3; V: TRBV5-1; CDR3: CASTQGLAGLGADTQYF; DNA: TGCGCCAGCACCCAGGGACTAGCGGGACTAGGGGCAGATACGCAGTATTTT
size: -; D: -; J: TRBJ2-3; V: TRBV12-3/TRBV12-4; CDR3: CASSLKAVDTQYF; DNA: TGTGCCAGCAGTTTAAAAGCCGTGGATACGCAGTATTTT
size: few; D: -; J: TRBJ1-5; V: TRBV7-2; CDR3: CASSPGVVGNQPQHF; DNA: TGTGCCAGCAGCCCCGGGGTGGTGGGGAATCAGCCCCAGCATTTT
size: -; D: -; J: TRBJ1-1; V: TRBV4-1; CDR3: CASSTVNSEAFF; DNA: TGCGCCAGCAGCACAGTGAACTCTGAAGCTTTCTTT
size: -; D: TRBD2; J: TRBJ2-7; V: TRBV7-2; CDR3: CASSLADMAGGRSSYEQYF; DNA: TGTGCCAGCAGCTTAGCAGACATGGCGGGGGGCCGAAGCTCCTACGAGCAGTACTTC
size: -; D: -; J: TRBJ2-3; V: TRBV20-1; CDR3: CSASGGSTDTQYF; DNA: TGCAGTGCTAGCGGGGGAAGCACAGATACGCAGTATTTT
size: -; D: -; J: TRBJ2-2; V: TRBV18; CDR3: CASSPPFAGAGELFF; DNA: TGTGCCAGCTCACCACCGTTTGCAGGGGCCGGGGAGCTGTTTTTT
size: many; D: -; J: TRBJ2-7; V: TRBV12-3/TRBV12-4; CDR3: CASSYEGMGFNEQYF; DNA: TGTGCCAGCAGTTATGAAGGGATGGGATTTAACGAGCAGTACTTC
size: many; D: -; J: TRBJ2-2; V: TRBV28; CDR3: CASSPDLNTGELFF; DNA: TGTGCCAGCAGCCCCGACTTAAACACCGGGGAGCTGTTTTTT
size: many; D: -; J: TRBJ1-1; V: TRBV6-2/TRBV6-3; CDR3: CASSRGYTEAFF; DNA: TGTGCCAGCAGTAGGGGATACACTGAAGCTTTCTTT
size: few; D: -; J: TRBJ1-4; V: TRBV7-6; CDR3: CASPTPGRVRSTNEKLFF; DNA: TGTGCCAGCCCGACCCCAGGCCGGGTTCGATCAACTAATGAAAAACTGTTTTTT
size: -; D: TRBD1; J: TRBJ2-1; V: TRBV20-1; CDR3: CSARNRDRVKNEQFF; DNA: TGCAGTGCTAGGAACCGGGACAGGGTAAAGAATGAGCAGTTCTTC
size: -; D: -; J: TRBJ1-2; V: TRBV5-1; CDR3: CATKQGEEGYTF; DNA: TGCGCCACTAAACAGGGTGAGGAGGGCTACACCTTC
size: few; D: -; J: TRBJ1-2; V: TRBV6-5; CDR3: CASSPGPISGYTF; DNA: TGTGCCAGCAGTCCGGGGCCTATAAGTGGCTACACCTTC
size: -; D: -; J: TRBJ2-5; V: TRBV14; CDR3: CASSLRGAGQETQYF; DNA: TGTGCCAGCAGCCTGAGGGGCGCAGGGCAAGAGACCCAGTACTTC
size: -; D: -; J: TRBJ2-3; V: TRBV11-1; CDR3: CASSLILLRAGITDTQYF; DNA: TGTGCCAGCAGCTTAATTCTCCTTAGGGCGGGGATCACAGATACGCAGTATTTT
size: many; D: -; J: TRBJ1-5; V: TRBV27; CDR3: CASSLRSNQPQHF; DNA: TGTGCCAGCAGTTTAAGGAGCAATCAGCCCCAGCATTTT
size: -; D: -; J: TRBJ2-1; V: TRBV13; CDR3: CASSLGNGGRNEQFF; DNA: TGTGCCAGCAGCCTCGGAAACGGGGGGCGGAATGAGCAGTTCTTC
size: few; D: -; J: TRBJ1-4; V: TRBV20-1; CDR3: CSARAVWTNEKLFF; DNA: TGCAGTGCTAGAGCGGTGTGGACTAATGAAAAACTGTTTTTT
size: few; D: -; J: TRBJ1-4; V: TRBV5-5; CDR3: CASSLGSNEKLFF; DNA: TGTGCCAGCAGCTTGGGGTCTAATGAAAAACTGTTTTTT
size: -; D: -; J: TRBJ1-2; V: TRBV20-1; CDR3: CSAMLGAYYGYTF; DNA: TGCAGTGCTATGCTGGGGGCCTACTATGGCTACACCTTC